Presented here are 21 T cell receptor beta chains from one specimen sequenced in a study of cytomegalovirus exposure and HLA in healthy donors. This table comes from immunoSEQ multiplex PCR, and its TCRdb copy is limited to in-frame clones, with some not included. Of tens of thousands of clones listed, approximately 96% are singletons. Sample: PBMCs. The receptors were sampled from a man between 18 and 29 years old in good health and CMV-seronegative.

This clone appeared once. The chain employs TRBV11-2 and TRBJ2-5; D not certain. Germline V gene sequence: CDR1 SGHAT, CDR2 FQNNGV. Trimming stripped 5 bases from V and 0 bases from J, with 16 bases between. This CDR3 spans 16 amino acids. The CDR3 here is CASSPSAGTYQETQYF. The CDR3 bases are TGTGCCAGCAGCCCCAGCGCCGGCACCTACCAAGAGACCCAGTACTTC. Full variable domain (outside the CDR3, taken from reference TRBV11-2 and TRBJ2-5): EAGVAQSPRYKIIEKRQSVAFWCNPISGHATLYWYQQILGQGPKLLIQFQNNGVVDDSQLPKDRFSAERLKGVDSTLKIQPAKLEDSAVYLCASSPSAGTYQETQYFGPGTRLLVL.

This CDR3 reads CASSEMAYGYTF. The CDR3 region has the DNA TGTGCCAGCAGTGAAATGGCTTATGGCTACACCTTC. The chain carries TRBV6-5 and TRBJ1-2; D gene uncertain. Trimming took 5 bases from V and 5 from J, leaving 9 bases between them. CDR1 MNHEY and CDR2 SVGAGI come from the germline V gene. The CDR3 totals 12 residues.

Here the CDR3 DNA reads TGTGCCAGCAGCTTAGAACGGGGGTCACCCCTCCACTTT. This encodes CASSLERGSPLHF. This chain uses TRBV7-9 with TRBJ1-6, with D possibly being TRBD1 (5 bases). The germline V and J ends were trimmed by 1 base and 10 bases, with 8 bases remaining between them. The CDR3 spans 13 residues. Germline CDR1 is SEHNR and CDR2 is FQNEAQ (reference sequence).

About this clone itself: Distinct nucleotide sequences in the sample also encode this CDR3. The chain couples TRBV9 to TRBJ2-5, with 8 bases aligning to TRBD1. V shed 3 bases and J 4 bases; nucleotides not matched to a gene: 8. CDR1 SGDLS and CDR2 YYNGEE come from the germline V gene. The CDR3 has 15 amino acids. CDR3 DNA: TGTGCCAGCAGCGGACAGGGGTTAGGGACAGAGACCCAGTACTTC. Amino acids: CASSGQGLGTETQYF.

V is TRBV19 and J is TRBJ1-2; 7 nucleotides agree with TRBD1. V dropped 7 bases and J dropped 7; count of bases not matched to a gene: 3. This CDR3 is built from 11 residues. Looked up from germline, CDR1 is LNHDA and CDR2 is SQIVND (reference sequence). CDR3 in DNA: TGTGCCAGTAACAGGGGCGTTGGCTACACCTTC. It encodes CASNRGVGYTF.

The CDR3 DNA reads TGTGCCAGTAGTCCGGGGACTAGCGGGAGAGAGTTCTTC. Amino acids: CASSPGTSGREFF. The chain couples TRBV19 to TRBJ2-1; TRBD2 agrees at 14 bases. This CDR3 has 13 amino acids. The trim removed 5 bases at V and 14 bases at J, leaving 5 bases unmatched. Germline CDR1 is LNHDA and CDR2 is SQIVND (reference sequence).

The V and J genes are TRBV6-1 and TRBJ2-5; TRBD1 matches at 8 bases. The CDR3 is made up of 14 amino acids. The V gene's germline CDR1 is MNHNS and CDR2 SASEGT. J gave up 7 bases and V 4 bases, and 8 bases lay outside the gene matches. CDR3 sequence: CASSGGQGVGTQYF. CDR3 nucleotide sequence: TGTGCCAGCAGTGGAGGACAGGGAGTTGGGACCCAGTACTTC.

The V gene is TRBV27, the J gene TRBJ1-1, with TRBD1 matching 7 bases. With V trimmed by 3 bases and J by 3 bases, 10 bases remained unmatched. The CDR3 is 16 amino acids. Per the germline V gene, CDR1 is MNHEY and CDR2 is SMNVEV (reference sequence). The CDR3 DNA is TGTGCCAGCAGTTTCTCGACGAGGGGGCAAGACACTGAAGCTTTCTTT. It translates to CASSFSTRGQDTEAFF.

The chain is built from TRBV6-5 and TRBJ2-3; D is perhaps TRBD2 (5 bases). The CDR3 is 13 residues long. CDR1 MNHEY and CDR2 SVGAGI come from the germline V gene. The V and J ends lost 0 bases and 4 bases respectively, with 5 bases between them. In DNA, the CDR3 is TGTGCCAGCAGTTACTCGAGGGCAGATACGCAGTATTTT. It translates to CASSYSRADTQYF.

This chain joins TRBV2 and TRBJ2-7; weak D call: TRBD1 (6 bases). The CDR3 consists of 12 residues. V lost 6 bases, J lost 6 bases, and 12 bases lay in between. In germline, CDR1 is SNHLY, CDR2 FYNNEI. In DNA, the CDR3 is TGTGCCAGCAGAAGGACAGCTCCCGAGCAGTACTTC. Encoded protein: CASRRTAPEQYF. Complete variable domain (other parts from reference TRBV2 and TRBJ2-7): EPEVTQTPSHQVTQMGQEVILRCVPISNHLYFYWYRQILGQKVEFLVSFYNNEISEKSEIFDDQFSVERPDGSNFTLKIRSTKLEDSAMYFCASRRTAPEQYFGPGTRLTVT.

The CDR3, as DNA: TGTGCCAGCAGCTTCGGACAGGGAAAAGGAGAGACCCAGTACTTC. It codes for CASSFGQGKGETQYF. This sequence joins TRBV7-9 and TRBJ2-5; 8 bases align to TRBD1. V shed 3 bases, J shed 4 bases, and the junction held 7 bases outside the gene matches. The CDR3 is 15 residues long. The germline CDR1 and CDR2 sequences are SEHNR and FQNEAQ (reference sequence).

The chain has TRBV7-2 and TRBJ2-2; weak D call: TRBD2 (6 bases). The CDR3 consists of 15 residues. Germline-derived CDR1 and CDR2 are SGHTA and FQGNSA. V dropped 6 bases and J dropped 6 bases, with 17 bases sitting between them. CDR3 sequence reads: CASRSGTPVAGELFF. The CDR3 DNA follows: TGTGCCAGCAGATCCGGGACTCCAGTAGCCGGGGAGCTGTTTTTT. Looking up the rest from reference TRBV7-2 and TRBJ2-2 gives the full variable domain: GAGVSQSPSNKVTEKGKDVELRCDPISGHTALYWYRQSLGQGLEFLIYFQGNSAPDKSGLPSDRFSAERTGGSVSTLTIQRTQQEDSAVYLCASRSGTPVAGELFFGEGSRLTVL.

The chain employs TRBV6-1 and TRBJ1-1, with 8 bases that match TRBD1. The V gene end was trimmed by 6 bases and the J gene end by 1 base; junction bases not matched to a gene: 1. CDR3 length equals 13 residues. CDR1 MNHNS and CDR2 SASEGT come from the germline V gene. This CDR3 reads CASSDRGNTEAFF. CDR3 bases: TGTGCCAGCAGCGACAGGGGGAACACTGAAGCTTTCTTT.

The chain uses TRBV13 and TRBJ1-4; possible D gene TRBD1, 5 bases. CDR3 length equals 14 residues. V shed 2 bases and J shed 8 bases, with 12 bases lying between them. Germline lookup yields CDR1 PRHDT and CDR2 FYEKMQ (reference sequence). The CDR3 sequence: CASSLQGGWEKLFF. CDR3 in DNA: TGTGCCAGCAGCTTACAGGGCGGTTGGGAAAAACTGTTTTTT.

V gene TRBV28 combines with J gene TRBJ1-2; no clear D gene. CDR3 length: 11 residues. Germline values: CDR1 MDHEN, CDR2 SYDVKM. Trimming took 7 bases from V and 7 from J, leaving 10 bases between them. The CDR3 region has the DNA TGTGCCAGCACGGGAGGATCTGGCTACACCTTC. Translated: CASTGGSGYTF.

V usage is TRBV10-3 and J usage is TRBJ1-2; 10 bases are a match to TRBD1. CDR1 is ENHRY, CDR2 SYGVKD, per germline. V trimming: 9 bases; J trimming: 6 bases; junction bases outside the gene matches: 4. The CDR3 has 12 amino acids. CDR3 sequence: CAIDRGQDGYTF. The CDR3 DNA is TGTGCCATTGACAGGGGGCAGGATGGCTACACCTTC.

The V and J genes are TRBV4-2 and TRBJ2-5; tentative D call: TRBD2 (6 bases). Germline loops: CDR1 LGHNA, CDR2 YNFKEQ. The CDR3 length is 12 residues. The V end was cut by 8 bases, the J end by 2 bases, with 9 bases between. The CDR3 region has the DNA TGTGCCAGCGCGGGGATGCAAGAGACCCAGTACTTC. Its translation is CASAGMQETQYF.

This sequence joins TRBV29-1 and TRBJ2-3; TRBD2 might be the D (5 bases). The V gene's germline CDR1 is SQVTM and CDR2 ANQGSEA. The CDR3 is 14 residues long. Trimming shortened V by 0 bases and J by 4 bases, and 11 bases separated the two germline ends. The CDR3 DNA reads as TGCAGCGTTGAAGATCTGGCGGAGGCAGATACGCAGTATTTT. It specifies CSVEDLAEADTQYF.

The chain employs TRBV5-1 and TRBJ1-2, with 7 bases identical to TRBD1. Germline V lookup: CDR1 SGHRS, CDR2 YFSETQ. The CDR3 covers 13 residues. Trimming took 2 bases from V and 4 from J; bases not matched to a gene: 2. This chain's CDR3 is CASSLGTAYGYTF. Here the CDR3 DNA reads TGCGCCAGCAGCTTAGGGACAGCCTATGGCTACACCTTC.

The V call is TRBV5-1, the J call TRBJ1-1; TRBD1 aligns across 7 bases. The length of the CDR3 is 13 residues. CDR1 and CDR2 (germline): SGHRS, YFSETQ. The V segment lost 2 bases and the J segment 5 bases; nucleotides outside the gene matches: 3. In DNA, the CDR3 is TGCGCCAGCAGCTTCGGGACAGTGACTGAAGCTTTCTTT. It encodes CASSFGTVTEAFF.

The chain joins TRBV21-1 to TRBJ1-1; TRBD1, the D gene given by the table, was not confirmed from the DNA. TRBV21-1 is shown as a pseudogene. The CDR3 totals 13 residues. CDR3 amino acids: CAERQGGRTEAFF. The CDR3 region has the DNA TGTGCCGAACGACAGGGGGGGAGGACTGAAGCTTTCTTT.